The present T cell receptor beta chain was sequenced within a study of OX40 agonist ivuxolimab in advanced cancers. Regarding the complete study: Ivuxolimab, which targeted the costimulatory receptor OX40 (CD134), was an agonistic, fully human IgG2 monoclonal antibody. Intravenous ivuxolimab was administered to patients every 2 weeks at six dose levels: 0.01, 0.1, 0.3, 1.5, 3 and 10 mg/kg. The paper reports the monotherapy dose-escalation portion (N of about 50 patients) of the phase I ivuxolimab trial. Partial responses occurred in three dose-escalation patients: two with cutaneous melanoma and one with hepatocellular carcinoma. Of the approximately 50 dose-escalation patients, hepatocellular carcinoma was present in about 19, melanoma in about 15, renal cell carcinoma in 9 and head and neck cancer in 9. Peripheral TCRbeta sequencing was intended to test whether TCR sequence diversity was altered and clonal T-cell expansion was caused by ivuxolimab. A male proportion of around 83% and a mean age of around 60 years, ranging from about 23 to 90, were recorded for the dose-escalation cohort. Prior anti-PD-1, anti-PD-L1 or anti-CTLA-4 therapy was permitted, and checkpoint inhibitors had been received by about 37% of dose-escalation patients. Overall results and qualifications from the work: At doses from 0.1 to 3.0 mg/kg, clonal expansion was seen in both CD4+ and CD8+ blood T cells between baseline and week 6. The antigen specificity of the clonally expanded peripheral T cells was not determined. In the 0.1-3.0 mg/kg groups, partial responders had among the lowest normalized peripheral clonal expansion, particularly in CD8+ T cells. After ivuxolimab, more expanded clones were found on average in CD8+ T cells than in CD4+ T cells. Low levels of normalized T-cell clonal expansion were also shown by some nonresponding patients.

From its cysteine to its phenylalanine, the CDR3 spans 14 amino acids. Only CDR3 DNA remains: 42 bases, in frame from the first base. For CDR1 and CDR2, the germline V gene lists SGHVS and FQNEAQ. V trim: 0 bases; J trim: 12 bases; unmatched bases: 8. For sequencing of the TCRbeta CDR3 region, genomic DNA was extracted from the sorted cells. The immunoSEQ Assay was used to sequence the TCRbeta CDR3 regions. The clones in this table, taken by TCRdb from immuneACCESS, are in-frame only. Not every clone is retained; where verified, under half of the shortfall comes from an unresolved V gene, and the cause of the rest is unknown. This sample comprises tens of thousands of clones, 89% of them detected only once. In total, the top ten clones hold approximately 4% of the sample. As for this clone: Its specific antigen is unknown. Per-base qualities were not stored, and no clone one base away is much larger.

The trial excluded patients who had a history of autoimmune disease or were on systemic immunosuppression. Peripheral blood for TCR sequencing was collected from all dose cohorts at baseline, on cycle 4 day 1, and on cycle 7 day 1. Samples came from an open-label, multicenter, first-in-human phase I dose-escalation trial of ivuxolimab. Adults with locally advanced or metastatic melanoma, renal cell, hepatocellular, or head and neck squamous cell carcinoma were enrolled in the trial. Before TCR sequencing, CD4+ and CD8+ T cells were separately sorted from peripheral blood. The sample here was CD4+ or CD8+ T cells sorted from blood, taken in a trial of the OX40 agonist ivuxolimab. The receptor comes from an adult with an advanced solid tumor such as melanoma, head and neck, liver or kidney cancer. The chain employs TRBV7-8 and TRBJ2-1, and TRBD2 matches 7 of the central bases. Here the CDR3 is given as CASSLAGGSKRQFF. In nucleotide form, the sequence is TGTGCCAGCAGCTTAGCGGGAGGGAGTAAGAGGCAGTTCTTC.